The entry below gives a single TCR beta chain sequence along with its context. This clonotype is identified as medium-sized (0.01 to 0.1%). Its target antigen remains unknown. Base qualities are not recorded, but no much larger clone differs from it by a single base. TCR beta CDR3 regions were amplified from RNA transcripts. A first-round RT-PCR of the TCR CDR3 used the HTBI primer set with the Qiagen OneStep RT-PCR kit. A second multiplex PCR round built the libraries, followed by size selection and purification. Paired-end sequencing of the libraries was performed with 100 bp reads on an Illumina HiSeq2000. In the source study's methods: SOAPnuke was used to process the raw data, with reads discarded if the reads contained adapters or uncalled bases, had a mean Phred below 15, or lacked an exact constant-primer or identifier match. COPE v1.2.5 was used to merge the high-quality paired reads, and each unique nucleotide sequence was defined as a clonotype. MiTCR v1.1 was used to align clonotypes to the IMGT TRBV, TRBD and TRBJ reference segments. The analysis was restricted to V-J combinations with a frequency above 0.0001, which together covered 98% to 99.2% of the repertoires. The TCS score was defined as F50 (clonal expansion) divided by E x V (chaos), with BLOSUM62-based TCRdist calculated between CDR3 peptides within each V-J. Welch's t-statistics and random forest reduced some 510 V-J features to some 14, which were used in a naive Bayes classifier (R e1071). The Morisita-Horn index was used to measure how similar the thyroid and blood repertoires were. The public reads were quality trimmed at Q25 with fastp and then assembled into clones with MiXCR by TCRdb, keeping productive beta chains. Each CDR3 protein appears once, grouped with its most common genes and DNA. V and J calls and clone size were set by TCRdb, not the authors. In this sample the table shows fewer than 40,000 distinct CDR3 sequences, roughly half of which occur a single time. Under 30% of the sample belongs to the ten largest clones.

These data originate in a study of T cells in Graves' hyperthyroidism and ophthalmopathy (dated by TCRdb to between 2018 and 2021). About the study as a whole: Peripheral blood was sampled at the time of initial diagnosis, prior to any treatment. To identify distinguishing TCR V-J signatures, a discovery cohort of 90 to 100 patients was used, comprising 40 to 45 with Graves' ophthalmopathy and 57 with stable Graves' hyperthyroidism. Whether ophthalmopathy could be predicted prospectively was tested in an independent validation cohort made up of fewer than 20 hyperthyroidism patients plus 17 patients who later progressed to ophthalmopathy. The approximately 90 discovery patients were divided at random into training and test sets in a 7:3 ratio. In addition, the study compared T-cell repertoires in thyroid tissue and in blood from several Graves' hyperthyroidism patients. Following sampling, methimazole starting at 30 mg daily was given to hyperthyroidism patients, and high-dose intravenous methylprednisolone was given to ophthalmopathy patients. The paper describes TCR Vbeta CDR3 sequencing of 120 to 150 peripheral blood samples, made up of roughly 40 ophthalmopathy patients, 70 to 75 hyperthyroidism patients and 17 progressor patients. Beyond this particular receptor, the publication reports: In validation, the model predicted progression to ophthalmopathy a median of roughly six months before onset, with about 64% sensitivity and more than 72% specificity. Ophthalmopathy was separated from stable hyperthyroidism by a 13 V-J signature model, with 85% to 90% sensitivity and approximately 81% specificity obtained in cross-validation and 80%/75% obtained in testing. Most expanded thyroid clonotypes (frequency above 0.001) were also found in blood, which suggests that blood repertoires may mirror thyroid immune responses. Sample size was not statistically predetermined, and investigators were not blinded to group allocation.

Moderately to severely active disease, a Clinical Activity Score of at least 3, a NOSPECS grade of at least 4, and a duration under 3 months were present in ophthalmopathy patients. The study excluded patients with uncontrolled infections, other autoimmune diseases, pregnancy or lactation. Diagnoses were based on clinical symptoms, serum thyroxine and TRAb, thyroid ultrasound and orbital computed tomography. PBMCs were separated from under 12 ml of fresh peripheral blood using Ficoll-Paque density gradient centrifugation. Total RNA was extracted using Trizol reagent, and RNA quality was assessed on an Agilent 2100 Bioanalyzer. The germline V gene (reference sequence) sets CDR1 to LNHDA and CDR2 to SQIVND. V loses 3 bases at its end and J loses 0 bases; junction bases beyond the gene matches: 13. Spanning cysteine to phenylalanine, the CDR3 consists of 18 amino acids. Only the CDR3 portion is preserved as DNA: 54 bases, with reading frame beginning at the first base.

This receptor was identified in a woman aged 40 to 50 with Graves' ophthalmopathy. The sample was blood. The chain is assembled from TRBV19 and TRBJ2-7, with 8 junctional bases fitting TRBD2. The nucleotides read TGTGCCAGTAGTATGGAGGGTGCTAGCGGGCTGGCCTCCTACGAGCAGTACTTC. This codes for CASSMEGASGLASYEQYF.